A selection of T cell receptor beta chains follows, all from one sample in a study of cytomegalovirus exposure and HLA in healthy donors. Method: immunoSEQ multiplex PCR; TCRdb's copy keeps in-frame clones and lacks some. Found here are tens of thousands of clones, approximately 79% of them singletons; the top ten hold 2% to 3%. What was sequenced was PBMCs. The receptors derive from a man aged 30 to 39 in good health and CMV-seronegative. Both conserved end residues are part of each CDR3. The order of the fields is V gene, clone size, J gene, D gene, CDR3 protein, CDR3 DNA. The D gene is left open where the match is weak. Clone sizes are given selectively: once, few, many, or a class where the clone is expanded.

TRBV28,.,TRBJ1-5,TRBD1,CASSYRGGYQPQHF,TGTGCCAGCAGTTACAGGGGTGGTTATCAGCCCCAGCATTTC
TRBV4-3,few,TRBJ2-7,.,CASSPGTRGNSYEQYF,TGCGCCAGCAGCCCAGGAACAAGGGGGAATTCCTACGAGCAGTACTTC
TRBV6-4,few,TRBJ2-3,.,CASSDSGGPTDTQYF,TGTGCCAGCAGTGACTCGGGGGGGCCCACAGATACGCAGTATTTT
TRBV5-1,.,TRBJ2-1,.,CASSLDELVLNEQFF,TGCGCCAGCAGCTTGGACGAGTTAGTTCTCAACGAGCAGTTCTTC
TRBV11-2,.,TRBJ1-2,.,CASSSLAVYGYTF,TGTGCCAGCAGCTCTCTTGCAGTTTATGGCTACACCTTC
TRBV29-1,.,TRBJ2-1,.,CSVGGSRGVNEQFF,TGCAGCGTTGGAGGGTCCAGGGGGGTGAATGAGCAGTTCTTC
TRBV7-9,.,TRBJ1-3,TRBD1,CASSPSDRGRGNTIYF,TGTGCCAGCAGCCCCTCCGACAGGGGGCGAGGAAACACCATATATTTT
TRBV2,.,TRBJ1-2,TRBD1,CASSGQGVGGYTF,TGTGCCAGCAGTGGTCAGGGGGTAGGTGGCTACACCTTC
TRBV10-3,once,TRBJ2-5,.,CAISEGSLAETQYF,TGTGCCATCAGTGAGGGCAGCTTAGCAGAGACCCAGTACTTC
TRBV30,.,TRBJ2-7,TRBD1,CAFRTGLSEQYF,TGTGCCTTCCGGACAGGCCTTAGCGAGCAGTACTTC
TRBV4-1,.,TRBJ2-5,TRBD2,CASSQGSSGSWKTQYF,TGCGCCAGCAGCCAAGGGAGTAGCGGGAGTTGGAAGACCCAGTACTTC
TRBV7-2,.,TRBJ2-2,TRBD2,CASSLVWLAGDTGELFF,TGTGCCAGCAGCTTAGTATGGCTAGCGGGAGACACCGGGGAGCTGTTTTTT
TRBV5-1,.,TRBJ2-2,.,CARSLIDGGGPGELFF,TGCGCCCGCAGCTTGATCGACGGCGGGGGCCCCGGGGAGCTGTTTTTT
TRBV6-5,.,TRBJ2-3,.,CASSRGHLGYTQYF,TGTGCCAGCAGCAGGGGACACCTTGGCTATACGCAGTATTTT
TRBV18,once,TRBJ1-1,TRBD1,CASSNGQENTEAFF,TGTGCCAGCTCAAACGGACAGGAGAACACTGAAGCTTTCTTT
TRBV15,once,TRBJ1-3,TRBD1,CAVTTGAGNTIYF,TGTGCCGTTACGACAGGGGCAGGAAACACCATATATTTT
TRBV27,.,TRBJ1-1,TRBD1,CASSFKDRGEAFF,TGTGCCAGCAGTTTCAAGGACAGGGGCGAAGCTTTCTTT
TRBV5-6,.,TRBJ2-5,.,CASSLARSSSQPETQYF,TGTGCCAGCAGCTTGGCCCGGAGCTCATCTCAACCGGAGACCCAGTACTTC
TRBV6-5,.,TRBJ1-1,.,CASSTGPEAFF,TGTGCCAGCAGTACAGGCCCTGAAGCTTTCTTT
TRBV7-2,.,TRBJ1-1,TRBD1,CASSYGQVATEAFF,TGTGCCAGCAGCTATGGACAGGTGGCCACTGAAGCTTTCTTT
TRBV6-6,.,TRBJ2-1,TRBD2,CASSWGTSGQYNEQFF,TGTGCCAGCAGTTGGGGAACTAGCGGGCAGTACAATGAGCAGTTCTTC
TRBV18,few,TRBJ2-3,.,CASSPSPYQGGRTDTQYF,TGTGCCAGCTCACCCTCCCCTTACCAGGGGGGCAGGACAGATACGCAGTATTTT
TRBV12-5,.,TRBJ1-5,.,CASGGGADSNQPQHF,TGTGCTAGTGGTGGCGGGGCTGATAGCAATCAGCCCCAGCATTTT
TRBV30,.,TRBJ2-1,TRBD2,CAWTRSGRANEQFF,TGTGCCTGGACCCGTAGCGGGAGGGCAAATGAGCAGTTCTTC
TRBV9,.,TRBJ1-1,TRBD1,CASSFTRTGGTEAFF,TGTGCCAGCAGCTTTACTCGGACAGGTGGCACTGAAGCTTTCTTT
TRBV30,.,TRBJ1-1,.,CAWSNGEAFF,TGTGCCTGGAGCAACGGGGAAGCTTTCTTT
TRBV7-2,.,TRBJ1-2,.,CASTKEQESYGYTF,TGTGCCAGCACAAAAGAGCAGGAATCCTATGGCTACACCTTC
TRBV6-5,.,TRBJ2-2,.,CASSFPGTGELFF,TGTGCCAGCAGTTTTCCGGGGACCGGGGAGCTGTTTTTT
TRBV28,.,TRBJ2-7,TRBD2,CASSPEDRGLAGVAHEQYF,TGTGCCAGCAGTCCAGAGGACAGGGGACTAGCGGGAGTCGCCCACGAGCAGTACTTC
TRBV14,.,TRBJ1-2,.,CASSTMTGPAPYGYTF,TGTGCCAGCAGCACAATGACAGGTCCCGCTCCCTATGGCTACACCTTC
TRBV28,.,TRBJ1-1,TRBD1,CASSLTPGTGFTEAFF,TGTGCCAGCAGTCTTACGCCCGGGACAGGGTTCACTGAAGCTTTCTTT
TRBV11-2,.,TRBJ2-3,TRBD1,CASSRDRETDTQYF,TGTGCCAGCAGCCGAGACAGGGAGACAGATACGCAGTATTTT
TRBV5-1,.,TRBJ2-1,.,CASSLGRCEQFF,TGCGCCAGCAGCTTGGGCAGGTGCGAGCAGTTCTTC
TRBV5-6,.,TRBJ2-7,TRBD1,CASSAGTGPYEQYF,TGTGCCAGCAGCGCCGGGACAGGGCCCTACGAGCAGTACTTC
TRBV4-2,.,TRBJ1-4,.,CASSRTYQRTNEKLFF,TGTGCCAGCAGCCGGACCTATCAGAGGACAAATGAAAAACTGTTTTTT
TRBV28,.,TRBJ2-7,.,CASAFRGTTFYEQYF,TGTGCCAGCGCCTTTAGGGGAACCACGTTCTACGAGCAGTACTTC
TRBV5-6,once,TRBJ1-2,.,CASSPGQFLYGYTF,TGTGCCAGCAGTCCTGGACAGTTCCTCTATGGCTACACCTTC
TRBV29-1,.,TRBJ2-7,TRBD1,CSVDRGRSEQYF,TGCAGCGTAGACAGGGGAAGGAGCGAGCAGTACTTC
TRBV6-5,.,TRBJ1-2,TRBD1,CASSYSGQGFGYTF,TGTGCCAGCAGTTACTCGGGACAGGGGTTTGGCTACACCTTC
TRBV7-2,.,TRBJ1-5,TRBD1,CATSRDRESNQPQHF,TGTGCCACCTCCCGGGACAGGGAATCCAATCAGCCCCAGCATTTT
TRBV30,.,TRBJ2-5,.,CAWSSAFGLQETQYF,TGTGCCTGGAGTTCAGCTTTTGGGCTCCAAGAGACCCAGTACTTC
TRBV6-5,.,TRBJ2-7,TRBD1,CASSLTGTYEQYF,TGTGCCAGCAGCCTGACAGGGACCTACGAGCAGTACTTC
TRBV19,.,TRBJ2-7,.,CASSITTGTSYEQYF,TGTGCCAGTAGTATAACAACCGGGACATCCTACGAGCAGTACTTC
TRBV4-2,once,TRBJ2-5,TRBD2,CASSRDLGTSGRKETQYF,TGTGCCAGCAGCCGGGACTTAGGGACTAGCGGGAGAAAAGAGACCCAGTACTTC
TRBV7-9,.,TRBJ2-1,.,CSSSLKDRQIYNEQFF,TGTTCCAGCAGCTTAAAAGACAGGCAGATTTACAATGAGCAGTTCTTC
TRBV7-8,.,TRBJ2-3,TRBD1,CASGGTGTDTQYF,TGTGCCTCAGGGGGTACTGGCACAGATACGCAGTATTTT
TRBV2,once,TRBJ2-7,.,CASSDSGFAAGYEQYF,TGTGCCAGCAGTGACTCAGGGTTTGCCGCTGGCTACGAGCAGTACTTC
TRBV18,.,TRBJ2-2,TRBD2,CASSPTSGNTGELFF,TGTGCCAGCTCACCAACTAGCGGTAACACCGGGGAGCTGTTTTTT
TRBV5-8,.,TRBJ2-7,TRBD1,CASSRGDSRTYEQYF,TGTGCCAGCAGCAGAGGGGACAGCCGAACCTACGAGCAGTACTTC
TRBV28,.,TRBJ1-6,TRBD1,CASSLTGGLGSPLHF,TGTGCCAGCAGTTTAACAGGGGGACTGGGTTCACCCCTCCACTTT
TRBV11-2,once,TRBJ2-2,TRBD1,CASSARDRDTGELFF,TGTGCCAGCAGCGCCCGGGACAGGGACACCGGGGAGCTGTTTTTT
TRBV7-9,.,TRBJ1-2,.,CASRPDSYYGYTF,TGTGCCAGCAGACCGGACAGTTACTATGGCTACACCTTC
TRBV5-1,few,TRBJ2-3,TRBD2,CASSTASGTSGDTQYF,TGCGCCAGCAGCACAGCTTCCGGGACTAGCGGAGATACGCAGTATTTT
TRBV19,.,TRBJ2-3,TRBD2,CASSIPMTSLPSTDTQYF,TGTGCCAGTAGTATTCCTATGACTAGCCTACCTAGCACAGATACGCAGTATTTT
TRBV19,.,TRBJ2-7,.,CASSPFKGGEQYF,TGTGCCAGTAGTCCGTTCAAAGGGGGCGAGCAGTACTTC